This TCR beta chain was profiled in a study of cytomegalovirus exposure and HLA in healthy donors. Study-wide findings and caveats: In a later analysis, several top co-occurrence clusters appeared linked to parvovirus B19, influenza, CMV and Epstein-Barr virus.

CDR3 length: 16 residues. Germline V lookup: CDR1 MNHEY, CDR2 SVGAGI. Between the trimmed V and J ends, which lost 0 bases and 2 bases, there was a span of 11 bases. Concerning this clone: Its antigen is still unknown.

This PCR relied on a set of 60 Vbeta primers and 13 Jbeta primers. Data came from immunoSEQ multiplex PCR; TCRdb stores just in-frame clones and leaves some out. The sample has roughly 100,000 clones, roughly 15% seen once. The chain employs TRBV6-5 and TRBJ1-3, with a weak D call TRBD1 (6 bases). This receptor was obtained from a female donor in good health and CMV-seronegative. Source material: PBMCs. The CDR3 loop reads CASSYSGDIAGNTIYF. In nucleotides, the CDR3 is TGTGCCAGCAGTTACTCCGGGGACATTGCTGGAAACACCATATATTTT.